This is a list of T cell receptor beta chains from one sample in a study of blood T cell repertoires in COVID-19. Assay: immunoSEQ multiplex PCR; the TCRdb copy retains only in-frame clones and omits some. The sample consists of about 200,000 clones, around 80% of them appearing once. Sequencing was done on a sample of peripheral blood. These receptors were collected from a woman between 65 and 79 years old with acute or convalescent COVID-19. The CDR3 runs from the conserved cysteine through the conserved F or W. D genes are given only for firm matches. Part of the rows lack a size; the others show once, few, many or a class for expanded clones.

j_call	d_call	clone_size	v_call	cdr3_aa	cdr3_nt
TRBJ2-1	.	.	TRBV10-2	CASTPDRRWDNEQFF	TGCGCCAGCACCCCTGACAGGCGCTGGGACAATGAGCAGTTCTTC
TRBJ1-6	.	.	TRBV5-6	CASSLGTSDSPLHF	TGTGCCAGCAGCTTGGGGACAAGTGATTCACCCCTCCACTTT
TRBJ1-1	TRBD1	.	TRBV27	CASNDRGLSTEAFF	TGTGCCAGCAATGACAGGGGCTTGAGCACTGAAGCTTTCTTT
TRBJ2-5	.	.	TRBV27	CASSLAGSTQETQYF	TGTGCCAGCAGTTTAGCGGGCAGTACTCAAGAGACCCAGTACTTC
TRBJ2-1	.	.	TRBV7-6	CASSLGVDEQFF	TGTGCCAGCAGCTTAGGAGTAGATGAGCAGTTCTTC
TRBJ2-3	.	.	TRBV28	CASRLQGTDTQYF	TGTGCCAGCAGACTCCAGGGGACGGATACGCAGTATTTT
TRBJ2-7	TRBD1	few	TRBV5-1	CASSWGQGARYEQYF	TGCGCCAGCAGCTGGGGACAGGGGGCGCGTTACGAGCAGTACTTC
TRBJ1-4	.	.	TRBV30	CAWSPLGRAGSEKLFF	TGTGCCTGGAGTCCATTGGGTAGGGCGGGGAGTGAAAAACTGTTTTTT
TRBJ2-1	.	few	TRBV6-6	CASSLGVSGSYNEQFF	TGTGCCAGCAGTCTCGGGGTTAGCGGCTCCTACAATGAGCAGTTCTTC
TRBJ2-1	.	.	TRBV13	CASSLEGLASNEQFF	TGTGCCAGCAGCTTAGAGGGGCTAGCGAGCAATGAGCAGTTCTTC
TRBJ2-1	.	.	TRBV2	CASRFSEISYNEQFF	TGTGCCAGCCGTTTTAGCGAGATCTCCTACAATGAGCAGTTCTTC
TRBJ2-1	.	.	TRBV2	CASSEEAGSYNEQFF	TGTGCCAGCAGTGAAGAGGCGGGCTCCTACAATGAGCAGTTCTTC
TRBJ2-3	.	few	TRBV2	CASGRSSEEDTQYF	TGTGCCAGCGGGAGGAGTAGCGAGGAAGATACGCAGTATTTT
TRBJ2-1	.	.	TRBV6-5	CASSPPGGAYNEQFF	TGTGCCAGCAGCCCCCCGGGCGGGGCATACAATGAGCAGTTCTTC
TRBJ2-1	TRBD2	.	TRBV5-4	CASSLQTGGRIEQFF	TGTGCCAGCAGCCTCCAAACGGGGGGGAGAATAGAGCAGTTCTTC
TRBJ1-1	.	.	TRBV11-2	CASSPKPGNTEAFF	TGTGCCAGCAGCCCGAAACCAGGGAACACTGAAGCTTTCTTT
TRBJ1-6	.	.	TRBV5-1	CASSLSGEGYSPLHF	TGCGCCAGCAGCTTATCAGGGGAAGGGTATTCACCCCTCCACTTT
TRBJ2-1	TRBD2	few	TRBV6-1	CASSEVLGVAGDGYEQFF	TGTGCCAGCAGTGAAGTGTTAGGGGTCGCGGGAGATGGATATGAGCAGTTCTTC
TRBJ2-4	.	.	TRBV2	CASSSSGLVKNIQYF	.
TRBJ1-4	TRBD1	.	TRBV30	CAWREQGALREKLFF	TGTGCCTGGAGAGAACAGGGGGCCCTACGAGAAAAACTGTTTTTT
TRBJ2-5	.	.	TRBV19	CASSIAGVMETQYF	TGTGCCAGTAGTATAGCGGGAGTGATGGAGACCCAGTACTTC
TRBJ2-2	TRBD2	.	TRBV6-1	CASSEFRLAVDTGELFF	TGTGCCAGCAGTGAATTTAGACTAGCTGTGGACACCGGGGAGCTGTTTTTT
TRBJ1-5	TRBD1	.	TRBV15	CATTQRWGQGGSQPQHF	TGTGCCACCACCCAGAGGTGGGGACAGGGAGGAAGTCAGCCCCAGCATTTT
TRBJ1-1	.	.	TRBV27	CASSHNRETEAFF	TGTGCCAGCAGCCACAACAGGGAAACTGAAGCTTTCTTT
TRBJ2-2	TRBD1	.	TRBV6-4	CASSEGARLNTGELFF	TGTGCCAGCAGCGAGGGGGCTAGATTGAACACCGGGGAGCTGTTTTTT
TRBJ1-5	.	.	TRBV25-1	CASGGSRVNQPQHF	TGTGCCAGCGGGGGGAGCAGGGTAAATCAGCCCCAGCATTTT
TRBJ1-4	.	many	TRBV19	CASSIWGRESEKLFF	TGTGCCAGTAGTATCTGGGGGCGCGAGAGTGAAAAACTGTTTTTT
TRBJ2-7	TRBD2	.	TRBV29-1	CSVASGRSYEQYF	TGCAGCGTGGCTAGCGGGAGATCATACGAGCAGTACTTC
TRBJ1-2	TRBD1	.	TRBV2	CASSEALGRGLAYGYTF	TGTGCCAGCAGTGAAGCGCTTGGCAGGGGGCTTGCGTATGGCTACACCTTC
TRBJ1-2	.	few	TRBV18	CASSPDSNYGYTF	TGTGCCAGCTCACCTGACTCCAACTATGGCTACACCTTC
TRBJ1-2	.	once	TRBV6-5	CASSYSAGIIYGYTF	TGTGCCAGCAGTTACTCGGCAGGGATAATCTATGGCTACACCTTC
TRBJ2-7	TRBD2	once	TRBV2	CASSGGLAGVYEQYF	TGTGCCAGCAGTGGGGGACTAGCGGGAGTCTACGAGCAGTACTTC
TRBJ1-2	TRBD1	.	TRBV29-1	CSVETARGLGYTF	TGCAGCGTTGAAACCGCCAGGGGGCTTGGCTACACCTTC
TRBJ2-3	TRBD2	.	TRBV15	CATSRDPSGRGGTDTQYF	TGTGCCACCAGCAGGGACCCAAGCGGGAGGGGGGGCACAGATACGCAGTATTTT
TRBJ2-2	.	.	TRBV10-3	CAISGGGVNTGELFF	TGTGCCATCAGTGGGGGCGGGGTGAACACCGGGGAGCTGTTTTTT
TRBJ2-4	TRBD2	once	TRBV7-7	CASSPMGLAGVNIQYF	TGTGCCAGCAGCCCAATGGGACTAGCGGGAGTAAACATTCAGTACTTC
TRBJ1-1	.	few	TRBV28	CASRSGWTEAFF	TGTGCCAGCAGGTCAGGGTGGACTGAAGCTTTCTTT
TRBJ2-7	.	.	TRBV18	CASSPDSYEQYF	TGTGCCAGCTCACCGGACAGCTACGAGCAGTACTTC
TRBJ1-2	.	.	TRBV5-1	CASSSNNYGYTF	TGCGCCAGCAGCTCTAATAACTATGGCTACACCTTC
TRBJ2-3	.	.	TRBV9	CASSAQAGDTQYF	TGTGCCAGCAGCGCCCAAGCGGGAGATACGCAGTATTTT
TRBJ2-1	TRBD2	.	TRBV2	CASSTSGTHREQFF	TGTGCCAGCAGTACTAGCGGGACCCACAGGGAGCAGTTCTTC
TRBJ2-7	.	.	TRBV3-1/TRBV3-2	CASSQSGSPLCF	TGTGCCAGCAGCCAATCCGGGTCTCCGCTATGTTTC
TRBJ1-5	TRBD1	once	TRBV19	CASSNTGQIKYSNQPQHF	TGTGCCAGTAGTAACACGGGACAGATAAAGTATAGCAATCAGCCCCAGCATTTT
TRBJ2-1	TRBD2	few	TRBV27	CASSLVAGGVNEQFF	TGTGCCAGCAGTTTAGTAGCGGGAGGGGTCAATGAGCAGTTCTTC
TRBJ2-2	.	.	TRBV19	CASSIGQSNTGELFF	TGTGCCAGTAGTATTGGTCAGTCGAACACCGGGGAGCTGTTTTTT
TRBJ2-1	TRBD2	.	TRBV7-6	CASSLDPPTSGYNEQFF	TGTGCCAGCAGCTTAGACCCCCCTACTAGCGGGTACAATGAGCAGTTCTTC
TRBJ2-1	TRBD2	.	TRBV6-5	CASSYPTSGSVNEQFF	TGTGCCAGCAGTTACCCAACTAGCGGGAGTGTTAATGAGCAGTTCTTC
TRBJ2-7	TRBD2	.	TRBV7-2	CASSLRAGGPYEQYF	TGTGCCAGCAGCTTAAGAGCGGGAGGACCCTACGAGCAGTACTTC
TRBJ2-2	.	.	TRBV5-1	CASKEGTNTGELFF	TGCGCCAGCAAGGAGGGGACGAACACCGGGGAGCTGTTTTTT
TRBJ1-3	.	.	TRBV7-2	CASSSRQGNTIYF	TGTGCCAGCAGCTCTAGACAGGGAAACACCATATATTTT